The 25 T cell receptor beta chains below all came from one sample that was sequenced in a study of regulatory T cells in long-lasting Graves disease. Time point described: persistent/refractory GD, antithyroid drugs over 5 years with positive TRAb. RNA isolated from PBMCs was used to make the TCR library. According to the study, TCR beta libraries were built with iRepertoire HTBI primers and CDR3-region Arm-PCR. TCRdb passed the multiplex PCR reads through MiXCR, listing each CDR3 protein once. The sample consists of 500,000 to 700,000 distinct CDR3 sequences, about 32% of them appearing once. Material: peripheral blood mononuclear cells (PBMCs), obtained when the disease was refractory, from a patient treated with antithyroid drugs. All receptors derive from a female donor with Graves disease.

This clonotype was recorded many times. This sequence joins TRBV2 and TRBJ2-7, with D possibly TRBD2 on 6 matching bases. CDR3 length: 16 residues. Germline CDR1 and CDR2: SNHLY and FYNNEI. V was shortened by 6 bases and J by 3 bases, with 21 bases between the two germline ends. CDR3: CASRAPGTLILYEQYF. The CDR3 DNA reads as TGTGCCAGCAGGGCTCCCGGGACTCTTATCCTCTACGAGCAGTACTTC.

The gene calls are TRBV20-1 and TRBJ1-1; 10 bases align to TRBD1. The length of the CDR3 is 16 residues. The germline gives CDR1 DFQATT, CDR2 SNEGSKA (reference sequence). J gave up 5 bases and V 6 bases, and 15 bases lay outside the gene matches. The chain's CDR3 is CSALDGTGAVRTEAFF. The CDR3 coding sequence is TGCAGTGCCCTAGACGGGACAGGGGCCGTTCGTACTGAAGCTTTCTTT.

This clonotype occurred a few times. The rearrangement joins TRBV29-1 to TRBJ1-2; perhaps TRBD1 as D (5 bases). The CDR3 covers 13 residues. In germline, CDR1 is SQVTM, CDR2 ANQGSEA. Trimming took 1 base from V and 3 from J, leaving 9 bases between them. CDR3 sequence (DNA): TGCAGCGTTGAAGCCGGGACCGACTATGGCTACACCTTC. Protein sequence: CSVEAGTDYGYTF.

J is TRBJ1-2 and V is TRBV6-1; 9 bases map to TRBD1. The germline CDR1 and CDR2 sequences are MNHNS and SASEGT. CDR3 length equals 15 residues. V trimming: 7 bases; J trimming: 8 bases; junction bases outside the gene matches: 14. The DNA for the CDR3 is TGTGCCAGCACTCCCGACCTCACAGGGGGCTGGGGCTACACCTTC. It is translated as CASTPDLTGGWGYTF.

The rearrangement uses TRBV30 and TRBJ1-5; D is undetermined. The CDR3 covers 15 residues. Trimming took off 3 bases at V and 0 bases at J, with 12 bases between the two ends. The germline V gene encodes CDR1 GTSNPN and CDR2 SVGIG (reference sequence). CDR3 bases: TGTGCCTGGAGAGCCGGGAGAGGTAGCAATCAGCCCCAGCATTTT. Residues: CAWRAGRGSNQPQHF.

The chain joins TRBV19 to TRBJ1-5; D perhaps matches TRBD1 (5 bases). The germline V gene encodes CDR1 LNHDA and CDR2 SQIVND (reference sequence). This CDR3 is built from 14 residues. The V gene lost 10 bases and the J gene lost 0 bases, with 13 bases spanning the gap. The DNA of the CDR3 is TGTGCCAACGTGGGGGTTTTTAGCAATCAGCCCCAGCATTTT. It codes for CANVGVFSNQPQHF.

Comment on this clonotype: The conserved closing phenylalanine or tryptophan is absent in this CDR3, likely reflecting a read error. The V call is TRBV9, the J call TRBJ1-1; 7 bases align to TRBD1. The CDR3 sequence is 14 residues long. Germline V CDR1 and CDR2: SGDLS, YYNGEE. Trimming at V came to 4 bases and at J to 4 bases, leaving 7 bases not matched to a gene. CDR3 residues: CASSSRQGFTEAFS. The CDR3 coding sequence is TGTGCCAGCAGCTCAAGACAGGGTTTCACTGAAGCTTTCTCT.

This chain uses TRBV5-1 with TRBJ2-6, with TRBD1 as a possible D gene (5 bases). The CDR3 contains 18 residues. V was pared by 4 bases and J by 0 bases, with 17 bases between. Per the germline V gene, CDR1 is SGHRS and CDR2 is YFSETQ. The DNA of the CDR3 is TGCGCCAGCAGCAAACAGAGACAGCTCAACTCTGGGGCCAACGTCCTGACTTTC. It specifies CASSKQRQLNSGANVLTF.

In this sample, this clonotype turned up a few times. The DNA of the CDR3 is TGTGCCATCAGTGGACCCCCTCGGGGGGGCGCCAATAATGGCTACACCTTC. Translation gives CAISGPPRGGANNGYTF. The chain recombines TRBV10-3 with TRBJ1-2, with D perhaps TRBD1 (6 bases). In germline, CDR1 is ENHRY, CDR2 SYGVKD. This CDR3 is built from 17 residues. V gave up 4 bases and J gave up 6 bases, with 24 bases separating them.

This clonotype was observed a few times. This rearrangement joins TRBV19 to TRBJ1-1; D ambiguous. V lost 3 bases and J lost 1, with 9 bases in between. The CDR3 length is 14 residues. Germline V gene lookup returns CDR1 LNHDA and CDR2 SQIVND (reference sequence). CDR3 sequence: CASSIFTENTEAFF. The CDR3, as DNA: TGTGCCAGTAGTATCTTTACAGAGAACACTGAAGCTTTCTTT.

This clonotype has more than one count but fewer than ten. V usage is TRBV6-1 and J usage is TRBJ2-2; 10 bases align to TRBD1. V was clipped by 5 bases and J by 7 bases; unmatched bases: 4. This CDR3 region has 14 residues. Looked up from germline, CDR1 is MNHNS and CDR2 is SASEGT. CDR3 sequence reads: CASSRQGAGGELFF. In DNA, the CDR3 is TGTGCCAGCAGTAGACAGGGGGCTGGCGGGGAGCTGTTTTTT.

This clonotype was found a few times. The chain employs TRBV14 and TRBJ2-1; D gene ambiguous. Between the trimmed V and J ends, which lost 0 bases and 8 bases, there was a span of 5 bases. Germline V gene lookup returns CDR1 SGHDN and CDR2 FVKESK. The CDR3 consists of 12 residues. CDR3 amino acids: CASSQEVDEQFF. CDR3 nucleotide sequence: TGTGCCAGCAGCCAAGAAGTCGATGAGCAGTTCTTC.

DNA of the CDR3: TGTGCCAGCAGCGTAGGCGTCGGGGGTCAGCCCCAGCATTTT. It codes for CASSVGVGGQPQHF. V and J are TRBV9 and TRBJ1-5; possibly TRBD1 for D (5 bases). With 0 bases removed from V and 6 bases from J, the gap between germline ends came to 10 bases. The CDR3 is 14 amino acids. The V gene's germline CDR1 is SGDLS and CDR2 YYNGEE. The variable domain in full, completed from reference TRBV9 and TRBJ1-5, reads DSGVTQTPKHLITATGQRVTLRCSPRSGDLSVYWYQQSLDQGLQFLIQYYNGEERAKGNILERFSAQQFPDLHSELNLSSLELGDSALYFCASSVGVGGQPQHFGDGTRLSIL.

The rearrangement uses TRBV6-2 or TRBV6-3 and TRBJ2-5; 7 bases align to TRBD2. This CDR3 spans 16 amino acids. V shed 6 bases and J 2 bases; nucleotides not matched to a gene: 12. CDR1 and CDR2 (germline): MNHEY, SVGEGT. The CDR3: CASSPRASGLQETQYF. CDR3 DNA: TGTGCCAGCAGCCCGCGGGCTAGCGGCTTGCAAGAGACCCAGTACTTC.

In this sample, this clonotype turned up a few times. The gene calls are TRBV7-9 and TRBJ2-7; possibly TRBD1 for D (6 bases). Trimming shortened V by 2 bases and J by 6 bases, and 14 bases separated the two germline ends. This CDR3 has 14 residues. Germline CDR1 and CDR2: SEHNR and FQNEAQ (reference sequence). In DNA form, the CDR3 reads TGTGCCAGCAGCTTACCCGGACAGTTGCGCGAGCAGTACTTC. Its protein is CASSLPGQLREQYF.

This clonotype appeared a few times. The V call is TRBV6-1, the J call TRBJ2-2; D is ambiguous. CDR3 size: 14 residues. With 7 bases removed from V and 4 bases from J, the gap between germline ends came to 13 bases. Germline values: CDR1 MNHNS, CDR2 SASEGT. The CDR3, as DNA: TGTGCCAGCACCCGGGCAGGCCTCACCGGGGAGCTGTTTTTT. Protein: CASTRAGLTGELFF.

The V and J genes are TRBV20-1 and TRBJ1-2; 8 positions agree with TRBD1. The germline V gene has CDR1 DFQATT and CDR2 SNEGSKA (reference sequence). CDR3 length: 13 residues. The V and J ends lost 2 bases and 8 bases, in that order; junction bases with no gene match: 7. DNA for the CDR3: TGCAGTGCTAGACCCGGACAGGGTGGAGGCTACACCTTC. This translates into CSARPGQGGGYTF.

The genes are TRBV27 and TRBJ2-7; D gene ambiguous. Trimming stripped 7 bases from V and 2 bases from J, with 0 bases between. CDR3 size: 9 residues. CDR1 is MNHEY and CDR2 is SMNVEV in the germline V gene (reference sequence). This CDR3 reads CASTYEQYF. The CDR3 bases are TGTGCCAGCACCTACGAGCAGTACTTC.

This chain links TRBV9 with TRBJ1-3; D uncertain. V lost 0 bases and J lost 7, with 11 bases in between. The CDR3 has 14 amino acids. Germline CDR1 is SGDLS and CDR2 is YYNGEE. The CDR3 coding sequence is TGTGCCAGCAGCGTAGGAAATTTGGGGAACACCATATATTTT. Its translation: CASSVGNLGNTIYF. Variable domain in full (rest from reference TRBV9 and TRBJ1-3): DSGVTQTPKHLITATGQRVTLRCSPRSGDLSVYWYQQSLDQGLQFLIQYYNGEERAKGNILERFSAQQFPDLHSELNLSSLELGDSALYFCASSVGNLGNTIYFGEGSWLTVV.

This clonotype was seen only a few times. V and J are TRBV7-9 and TRBJ2-4, with D unresolved. Per the germline V gene, CDR1 is SEHNR and CDR2 is FQNEAQ (reference sequence). This CDR3 comprises 15 residues. V shed 3 bases and J shed 0 bases, with 9 bases lying between them. The CDR3 sequence: CASSLNGLAKNIQYF. CDR3 nucleotide sequence: TGTGCCAGCAGCTTGAACGGGTTAGCCAAAAACATTCAGTACTTC.

The V call is TRBV20-1, the J call TRBJ2-1, with unresolved D. Germline lookup yields CDR1 DFQATT and CDR2 SNEGSKA (reference sequence). This CDR3 contains 14 residues. Trimming left V 0 bases short and J 2 bases short, with 8 bases between. The CDR3 region has the DNA TGCAGTGCTAGAGATCACTGGGCCTACAATGAGCAGTTCTTC. Translation: CSARDHWAYNEQFF.

The chain is built from TRBV10-3 and TRBJ2-5; a weak D match, TRBD2 (5 bases). The length of the CDR3 is 16 residues. Trimming shortened V by 10 bases and J by 2 bases, and 23 bases separated the two germline ends. Germline assignment: CDR1 ENHRY and CDR2 SYGVKD. CDR3 DNA sequence: TGTGCCACTCGCGAGATTACGGCGGGCCGTCAAGAGACCCAGTACTTC. Amino acid sequence: CATREITAGRQETQYF.

The chain carries TRBV20-1 and TRBJ2-5; D is perhaps TRBD1 or TRBD2 (5 bases each). The CDR3 length is 15 residues. Trimming removed 4 bases from V and 4 bases from J, with 19 bases in between. CDR1 is DFQATT and CDR2 is SNEGSKA in the germline V gene (reference sequence). The CDR3 nucleotides are TGCAGTGCTACCTCCTACGGGGCTATCGGAGAGACCCAGTACTTC. Its translation is CSATSYGAIGETQYF.

Many counts were recorded for this clonotype. J is TRBJ2-7 and V is TRBV2, with 7 nucleotides matching TRBD2. V lost 7 bases to trimming and J lost 3 bases; unmatched junction nucleotides: 6. Germline lookup yields CDR1 SNHLY and CDR2 FYNNEI. The CDR3 loop spans 13 amino acids. The CDR3: CASKGLGGYEQYF. The CDR3 DNA is TGTGCCAGCAAAGGACTAGGCGGCTACGAGCAGTACTTC.

This clonotype has only a few counts. The chain employs TRBV9 and TRBJ1-1; tentative D call: TRBD1 (5 bases). The V gene lost 3 bases and the J gene lost 0 bases, with 9 bases spanning the gap. The CDR3 extends over 14 amino acids. Germline V gene lookup returns CDR1 SGDLS and CDR2 YYNGEE. The CDR3 DNA reads as TGTGCCAGCAGCGAGGGGAACATGAACACTGAAGCTTTCTTT. Its translation: CASSEGNMNTEAFF.